The 14 T cell receptor beta chains in this list originate from one sample, sequenced in a study of T cell responses to AZD1222 COVID-19 vaccine (TCRdb year 2021). In light of the paper, this sample's time point label describes: baseline before first vaccination. The protocol used for the library was the immunoSEQ multiplex PCR assay. Held by TCRdb, this immuneACCESS table contains in-frame sequences only and omits some clones. Under half of the omission traces to an unresolved V gene where checked; the cause of the rest is unknown. The sample records roughly 190,000 clones, roughly 93% of which are singletons. The biggest ten clones account for roughly 0.99% of the sample. The sequenced sample was peripheral blood, obtained on day 0 of AZD1222 vaccination. The receptors originated from an adult in good health.

This chain joins TRBV10-2 and TRBJ2-1, with 8 nucleotides matching TRBD2. Trimming cost V 5 bases and J 3 bases; bases outside gene matches: 6. This CDR3 region has 15 residues. Looked up from germline, CDR1 is WSHSY and CDR2 is SAAADI. The CDR3 spells CASSSGTRIYNEQFF. The DNA of the CDR3 is TGCGCCAGCAGTTCCGGGACTAGGATCTACAATGAGCAGTTCTTC.

This clone showed up just a few times. The chain uses TRBV19 and TRBJ2-5; the D call may be TRBD1 or TRBD2 (6 bases each). Trimming shortened V by 0 bases and J by 3 bases, and 11 bases separated the two germline ends. The CDR3 runs 15 residues. Germline values: CDR1 LNHDA, CDR2 SQIVND (reference sequence). The DNA of the CDR3 is TGTGCCAGTAGTATAGATTGGGGGGCCGAAGAGACCCAGTACTTC. Translation gives CASSIDWGAEETQYF.

The rearrangement links TRBV6-5 to TRBJ1-6, with D possibly matching TRBD1 (5 bases). The V gene's germline CDR1 is MNHEY and CDR2 SVGAGI. The CDR3 runs to 12 residues. V lost 7 bases and J lost 9, with 10 bases in between. CDR3 in amino acids: CASKGVSSPLHF. Written as DNA, the CDR3 is TGTGCCAGCAAAGGGGTCAGTTCACCCCTCCACTTT.

In its sample, this clone was seen once. The V gene is TRBV7-3, the J gene TRBJ2-3, with 16 bases that match TRBD2. The germline gives CDR1 SGHTA, CDR2 FQGTGA. This CDR3 spans 17 amino acids. The V and J ends lost 2 bases and 4 bases, in that order; junction bases with no gene match: 3. CDR3 nucleotides: TGTGCCAGCAGCTTAGCCGGGACTAGCGGGGGGGCAGATACGCAGTATTTT. Protein product: CASSLAGTSGGADTQYF.

J is TRBJ1-3 and V is TRBV5-1; D might be TRBD1 (6 bases). Trimming took 4 bases from V and 0 from J, leaving 14 bases between them. Per the germline V gene, CDR1 is SGHRS and CDR2 is YFSETQ. The CDR3 has 16 residues. The CDR3 coding sequence is TGCGCCAGCAGCCCTGGGGACACCAGCTCTGGAAACACCATATATTTT. It encodes CASSPGDTSSGNTIYF.

This chain links TRBV7-2 with TRBJ2-7; TRBD2 agrees at 7 bases. The CDR3 covers 14 residues. The germline V gene encodes CDR1 SGHTA and CDR2 FQGNSA. Trimming at V came to 4 bases and at J to 3 bases, leaving 6 bases not matched to a gene. CDR3 protein: CASSSPGRYYEQYF. The CDR3, as DNA: TGTGCCAGCAGCTCGCCCGGGAGGTACTACGAGCAGTACTTC.

The genes are TRBV29-1 and TRBJ2-1, with D tentatively TRBD2 (6 bases). Germline V gene lookup returns CDR1 SQVTM and CDR2 ANQGSEA. The CDR3 spans 12 residues. With 7 bases removed from V and 3 bases from J, the gap between germline ends came to 10 bases. Here the CDR3 reads CSGQDYYNEQFF. The CDR3 bases are TGCAGCGGTCAGGACTACTACAATGAGCAGTTCTTC.

This chain joins TRBV7-2 and TRBJ1-1; 7 nucleotides line up with TRBD1. The CDR3 spans 16 residues. The V segment lost 0 bases and the J segment 2 bases; nucleotides outside the gene matches: 6. Per germline, CDR1 SGHTA and CDR2 FQGNSA. The CDR3 DNA reads TGTGCCAGCAGCTTAGCCCCGGGACAGACAAACACTGAAGCTTTCTTT. It yields the protein CASSLAPGQTNTEAFF.

This rearrangement joins TRBV10-2 to TRBJ1-2; a weak D match, TRBD1 (5 bases). V lost 5 bases and J 0 bases, leaving 10 bases between the germline ends. CDR3 size: 14 residues. In germline, CDR1 is WSHSY, CDR2 SAAADI. CDR3 sequence reads: CASSPTGTNYGYTF. The CDR3 coding sequence is TGCGCCAGCAGTCCTACAGGAACTAACTATGGCTACACCTTC.

This sequence joins TRBV19 and TRBJ2-7; weak D call: TRBD1 (6 bases). CDR3 length: 17 residues. Trimming pared 5 bases from V and 5 bases from J, leaving 25 bases between. Germline V CDR1 and CDR2: LNHDA, SQIVND (reference sequence). For the CDR3, the DNA is TGTGCCAGTAGTGCCCAAGGGCCGGGACATAGGGTCAACGAGCAGTACTTC. It translates to CASSAQGPGHRVNEQYF.

The CDR3 DNA reads as TGTGCCAGCAGCCTGCAGACAGACCTGAATCAGCCCCAGCATTTT. This sequence encodes CASSLQTDLNQPQHF. The rearrangement joins TRBV4-2 to TRBJ1-5; D may be TRBD1 (5 bases). The CDR3 is made up of 15 amino acids. V lost 4 bases and J 4 bases, leaving 14 bases between the germline ends. Germline loops: CDR1 LGHNA, CDR2 YNFKEQ.

V usage is TRBV29-1 and J usage is TRBJ2-2; no clear D. The CDR3 loop spans 12 amino acids. Trimming shortened V by 7 bases and J by 3 bases, and 9 bases separated the two germline ends. CDR1 is SQVTM, CDR2 ANQGSEA, per germline. The CDR3 spells CSALRHTGELFF. The DNA of the CDR3 is TGCAGCGCCCTAAGGCACACCGGGGAGCTGTTTTTT.

The chain recombines TRBV2 with TRBJ2-3; D is ambiguous. The V gene's germline CDR1 is SNHLY and CDR2 FYNNEI. The CDR3 is made up of 16 amino acids. Trimming removed 6 bases from V and 5 bases from J, with 21 bases in between. The chain's CDR3 is CASRGFSKVFGDTQYF. CDR3 in DNA: TGTGCCAGCAGGGGTTTTAGTAAAGTATTCGGAGATACGCAGTATTTT.

This clone is a singleton in its sample. The rearrangement joins TRBV28 to TRBJ2-1, with 10 bases identical to TRBD2. The CDR3 covers 15 residues. In germline, CDR1 is MDHEN, CDR2 SYDVKM. V trimming: 5 bases; J trimming: 10 bases; junction bases outside the gene matches: 11. CDR3 DNA: TGTGCCAGCAGTAGGCGACTAGCGGGCAACTCAGAGCAGTTCTTC. As protein: CASSRRLAGNSEQFF.